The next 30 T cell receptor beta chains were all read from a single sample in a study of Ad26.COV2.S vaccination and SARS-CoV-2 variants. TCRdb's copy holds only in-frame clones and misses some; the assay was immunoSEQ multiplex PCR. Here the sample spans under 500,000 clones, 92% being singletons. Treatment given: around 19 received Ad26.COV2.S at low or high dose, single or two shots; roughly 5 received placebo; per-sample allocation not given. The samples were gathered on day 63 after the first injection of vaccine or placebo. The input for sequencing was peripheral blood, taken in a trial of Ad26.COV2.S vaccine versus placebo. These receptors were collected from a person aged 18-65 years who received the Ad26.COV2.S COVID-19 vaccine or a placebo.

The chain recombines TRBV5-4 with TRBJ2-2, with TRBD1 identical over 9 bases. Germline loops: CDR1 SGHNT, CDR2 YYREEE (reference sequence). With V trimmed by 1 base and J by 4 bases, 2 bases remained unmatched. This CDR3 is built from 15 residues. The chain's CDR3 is CASSLRDRATGELFF. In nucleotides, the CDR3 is TGTGCCAGCAGCTTGCGGGACAGGGCCACCGGGGAGCTGTTTTTT.

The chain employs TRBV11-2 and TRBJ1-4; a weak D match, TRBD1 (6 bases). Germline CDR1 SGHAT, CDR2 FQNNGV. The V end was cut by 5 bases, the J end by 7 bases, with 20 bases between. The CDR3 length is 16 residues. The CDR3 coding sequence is TGTGCCAGCAGCGCCAGCACACGGGGGCTTGGTGAAAAACTGTTTTTT. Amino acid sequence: CASSASTRGLGEKLFF.

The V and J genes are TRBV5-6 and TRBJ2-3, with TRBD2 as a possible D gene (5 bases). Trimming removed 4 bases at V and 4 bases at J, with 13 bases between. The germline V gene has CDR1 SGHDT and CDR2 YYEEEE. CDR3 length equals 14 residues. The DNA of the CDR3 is TGTGCCAGCAGCCCGACTAATAGCCCAGATACGCAGTATTTT. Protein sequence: CASSPTNSPDTQYF.

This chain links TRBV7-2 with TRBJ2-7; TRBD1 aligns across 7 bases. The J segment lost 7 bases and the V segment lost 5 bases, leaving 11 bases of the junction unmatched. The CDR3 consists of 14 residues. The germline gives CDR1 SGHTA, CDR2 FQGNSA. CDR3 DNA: TGTGCCAGCAGCCTCAGTCAGGGGGTTTGGGAGCAGTACTTC. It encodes CASSLSQGVWEQYF.

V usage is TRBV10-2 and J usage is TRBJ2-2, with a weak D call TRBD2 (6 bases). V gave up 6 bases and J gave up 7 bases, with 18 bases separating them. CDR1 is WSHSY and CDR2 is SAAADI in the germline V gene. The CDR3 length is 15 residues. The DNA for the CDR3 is TGCGCCAGCAGGACCCCCGGCGGGGTCGGCGGGGAGCTGTTTTTT. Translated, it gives CASRTPGGVGGELFF.

The CDR3 region has the DNA TGTGCCAGCAGGACATGGCAAGCCCAGTCCTACGAGCAGTACTTC. Its protein is CASRTWQAQSYEQYF. The chain uses TRBV6-5 and TRBJ2-7; D call uncertain. Germline assignment: CDR1 MNHEY and CDR2 SVGAGI. The CDR3 runs to 15 residues. Trimming took 6 bases from V and 1 from J, leaving 16 bases between them.

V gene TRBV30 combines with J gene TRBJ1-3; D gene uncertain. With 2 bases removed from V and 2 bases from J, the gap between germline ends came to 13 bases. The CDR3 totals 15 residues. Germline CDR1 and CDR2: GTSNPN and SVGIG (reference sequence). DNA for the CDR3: TGTGCCTGGAGTCGTAGGGATACTGCTGGAAACACCATATATTTT. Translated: CAWSRRDTAGNTIYF.

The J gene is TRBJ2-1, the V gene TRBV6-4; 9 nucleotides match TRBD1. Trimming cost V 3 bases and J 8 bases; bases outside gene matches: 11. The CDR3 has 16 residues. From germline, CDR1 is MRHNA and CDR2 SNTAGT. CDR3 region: CASSEGWDRVGDEQFF. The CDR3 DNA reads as TGTGCCAGCAGTGAAGGTTGGGACAGGGTTGGCGATGAGCAGTTCTTC.

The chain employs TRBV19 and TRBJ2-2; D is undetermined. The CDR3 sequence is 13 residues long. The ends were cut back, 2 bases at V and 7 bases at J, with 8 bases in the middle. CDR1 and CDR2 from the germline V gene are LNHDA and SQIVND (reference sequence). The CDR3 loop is CASSISVIGELFF. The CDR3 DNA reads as TGTGCCAGTAGTATAAGCGTTATCGGGGAGCTGTTTTTT. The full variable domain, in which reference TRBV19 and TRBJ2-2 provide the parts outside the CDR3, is DGGITQSPKYLFRKEGQNVTLSCEQNLNHDAMYWYRQDPGQGLRLIYYSQIVNDFQKGDIAEGYSVSREKKESFPLTVTSAQKNPTAFYLCASSISVIGELFFGEGSRLTVL.

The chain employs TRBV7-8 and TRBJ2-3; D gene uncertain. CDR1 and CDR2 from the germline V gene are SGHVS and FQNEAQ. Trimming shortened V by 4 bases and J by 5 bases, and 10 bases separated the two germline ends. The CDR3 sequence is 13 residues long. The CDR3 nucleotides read TGTGCCAGCAGCTCGAACTCACTAGATACGCAGTATTTT. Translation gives CASSSNSLDTQYF.

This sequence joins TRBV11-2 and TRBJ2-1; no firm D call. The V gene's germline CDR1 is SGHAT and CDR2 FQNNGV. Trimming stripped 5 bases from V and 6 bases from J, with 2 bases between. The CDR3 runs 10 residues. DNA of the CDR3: TGTGCCAGCAGCATCAATGAGCAGTTCTTC. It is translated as CASSINEQFF.

The CDR3 DNA follows: TGTGCCAGCAGCCGATCCAACTACGAGCAGTACTTC. It codes for CASSRSNYEQYF. The gene calls are TRBV7-9 and TRBJ2-7, with D unresolved. V shed 5 bases and J shed 3 bases, with 8 bases lying between them. Germline assignment: CDR1 SEHNR and CDR2 FQNEAQ (reference sequence). CDR3 length: 12 residues.

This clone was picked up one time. The CDR3 here is CSASTGGQSYQPQHF. In nucleotides, the CDR3 is TGCAGTGCTAGTACCGGGGGACAGTCTTATCAGCCCCAGCATTTT. The chain couples TRBV20-1 to TRBJ1-5, with 7 nucleotides matching TRBD1. Germline loops: CDR1 DFQATT, CDR2 SNEGSKA (reference sequence). The CDR3 has 15 residues. V trimming: 3 bases; J trimming: 5 bases; junction bases outside the gene matches: 10.

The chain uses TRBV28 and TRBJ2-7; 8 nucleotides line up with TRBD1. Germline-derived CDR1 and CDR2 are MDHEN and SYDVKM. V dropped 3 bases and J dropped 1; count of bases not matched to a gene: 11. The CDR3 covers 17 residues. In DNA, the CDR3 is TGTGCCAGCAGTTTTTACGACAGGGGCCTACTGTCCTACGAGCAGTACTTC. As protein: CASSFYDRGLLSYEQYF.

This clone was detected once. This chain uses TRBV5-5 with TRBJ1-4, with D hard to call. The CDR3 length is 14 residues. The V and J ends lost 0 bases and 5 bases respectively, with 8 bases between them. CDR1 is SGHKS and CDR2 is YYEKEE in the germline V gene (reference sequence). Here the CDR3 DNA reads TGTGCCAGCAGCTTGGTGGCAGCAAATGAAAAACTGTTTTTT. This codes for CASSLVAANEKLFF.

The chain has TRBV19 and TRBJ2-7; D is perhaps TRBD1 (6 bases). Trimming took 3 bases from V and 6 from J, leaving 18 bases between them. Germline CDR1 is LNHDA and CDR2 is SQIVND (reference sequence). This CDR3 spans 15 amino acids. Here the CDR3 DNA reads TGTGCCAGTAGTATGCGGCAGGGGATTATGGGCGAGCAGTACTTC. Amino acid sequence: CASSMRQGIMGEQYF.

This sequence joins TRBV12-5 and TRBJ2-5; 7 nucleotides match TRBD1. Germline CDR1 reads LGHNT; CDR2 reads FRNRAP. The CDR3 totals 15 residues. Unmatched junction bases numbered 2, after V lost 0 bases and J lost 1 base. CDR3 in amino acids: CASGLVRDSQETQYF. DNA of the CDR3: TGTGCTAGTGGTTTGGTTCGGGACAGCCAAGAGACCCAGTACTTC.

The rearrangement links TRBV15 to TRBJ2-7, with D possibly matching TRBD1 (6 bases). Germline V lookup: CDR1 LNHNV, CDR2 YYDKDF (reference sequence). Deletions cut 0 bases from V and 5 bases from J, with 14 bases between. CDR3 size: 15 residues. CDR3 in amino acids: CATSRDQGKIDEQYF. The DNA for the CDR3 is TGTGCCACCAGCAGAGATCAGGGGAAGATCGACGAGCAGTACTTC.

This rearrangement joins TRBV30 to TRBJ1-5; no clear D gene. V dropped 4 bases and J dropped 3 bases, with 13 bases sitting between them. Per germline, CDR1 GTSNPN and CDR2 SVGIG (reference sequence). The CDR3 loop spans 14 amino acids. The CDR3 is CAWNIGANNQPQHF. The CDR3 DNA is TGTGCCTGGAATATCGGAGCGAACAATCAGCCCCAGCATTTT.

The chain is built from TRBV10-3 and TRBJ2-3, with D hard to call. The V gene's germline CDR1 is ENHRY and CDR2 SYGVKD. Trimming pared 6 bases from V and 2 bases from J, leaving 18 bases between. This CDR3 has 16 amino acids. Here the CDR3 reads CAIRAIDETDTDTQYF. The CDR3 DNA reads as TGTGCCATCAGGGCCATAGACGAAACTGACACAGATACGCAGTATTTT.

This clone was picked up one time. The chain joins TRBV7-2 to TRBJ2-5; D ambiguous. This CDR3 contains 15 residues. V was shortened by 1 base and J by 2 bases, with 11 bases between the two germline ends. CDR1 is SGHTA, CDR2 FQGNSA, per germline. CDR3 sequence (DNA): TGTGCCAGCAGCTTAGACGCCGGGTCACAAGAGACCCAGTACTTC. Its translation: CASSLDAGSQETQYF.

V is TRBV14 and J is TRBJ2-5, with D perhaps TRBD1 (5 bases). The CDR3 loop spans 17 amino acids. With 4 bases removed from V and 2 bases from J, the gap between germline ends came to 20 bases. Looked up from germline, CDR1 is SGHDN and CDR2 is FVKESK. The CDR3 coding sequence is TGTGCCAGCAGCCGCCTCGACAGCCGAGTAGTACAAGAGACCCAGTACTTC. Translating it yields CASSRLDSRVVQETQYF.

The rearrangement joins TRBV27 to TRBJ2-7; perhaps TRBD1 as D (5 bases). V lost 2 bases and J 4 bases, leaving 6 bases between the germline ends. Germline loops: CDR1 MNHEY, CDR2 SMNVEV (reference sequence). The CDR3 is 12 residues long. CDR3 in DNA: TGTGCCAGCAGTTTAGCAGGGTACGAGCAGTACTTC. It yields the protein CASSLAGYEQYF.

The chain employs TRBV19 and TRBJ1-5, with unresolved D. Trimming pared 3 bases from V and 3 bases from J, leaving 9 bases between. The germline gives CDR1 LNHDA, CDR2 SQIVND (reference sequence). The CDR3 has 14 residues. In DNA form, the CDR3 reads TGTGCCAGTAGTATGGTGGGATTCAATCAGCCCCAGCATTTT. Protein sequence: CASSMVGFNQPQHF.

CDR3 in amino acids: CASSPRWLAADTQYF. CDR3 DNA: TGTGCCAGTAGTCCACGGTGGCTAGCAGCAGATACGCAGTATTTT. The chain combines TRBV19 with TRBJ2-3, with D possibly being TRBD2 (5 bases). The CDR3 is 15 amino acids. The V end was cut by 5 bases, the J end by 4 bases, with 16 bases between. Germline V lookup: CDR1 LNHDA, CDR2 SQIVND (reference sequence).

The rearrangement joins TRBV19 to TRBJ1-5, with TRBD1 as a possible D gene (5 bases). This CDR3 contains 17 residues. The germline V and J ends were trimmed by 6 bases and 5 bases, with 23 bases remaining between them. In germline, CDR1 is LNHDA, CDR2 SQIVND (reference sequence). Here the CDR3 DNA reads TGTGCCAGTAGATTGGGGTTCAGAGGGGTGGAGGATCAGCCCCAGCATTTT. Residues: CASRLGFRGVEDQPQHF.

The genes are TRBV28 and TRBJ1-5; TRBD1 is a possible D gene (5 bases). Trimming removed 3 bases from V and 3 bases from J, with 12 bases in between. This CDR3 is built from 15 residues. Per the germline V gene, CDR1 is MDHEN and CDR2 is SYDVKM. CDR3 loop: CASSFPGLPNQPQHF. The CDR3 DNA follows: TGTGCCAGCAGTTTTCCGGGACTCCCCAATCAGCCCCAGCATTTT. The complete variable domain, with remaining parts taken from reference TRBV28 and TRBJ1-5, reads DVKVTQSSRYLVKRTGEKVFLECVQDMDHENMFWYRQDPGLGLRLIYFSYDVKMKEKGDIPEGYSVSREKKERFSLILESASTNQTSMYLCASSFPGLPNQPQHFGDGTRLSIL.

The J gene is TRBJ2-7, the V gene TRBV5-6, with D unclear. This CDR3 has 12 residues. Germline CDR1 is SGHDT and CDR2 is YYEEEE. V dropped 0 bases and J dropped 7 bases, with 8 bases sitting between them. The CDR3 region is CASSLATGEQYF. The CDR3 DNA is TGTGCCAGCAGCTTGGCCACCGGGGAGCAGTACTTC.

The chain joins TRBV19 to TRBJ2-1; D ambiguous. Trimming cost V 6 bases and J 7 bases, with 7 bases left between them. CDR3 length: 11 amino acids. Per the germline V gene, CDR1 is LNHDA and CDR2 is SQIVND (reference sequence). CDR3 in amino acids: CASRRENEQFF. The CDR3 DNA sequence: TGTGCCAGTAGAAGAGAGAATGAGCAGTTCTTC.

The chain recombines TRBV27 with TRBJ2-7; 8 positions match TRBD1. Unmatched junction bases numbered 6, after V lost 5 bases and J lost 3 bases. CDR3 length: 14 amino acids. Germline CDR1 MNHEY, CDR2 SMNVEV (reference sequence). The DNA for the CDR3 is TGTGCCAGCAGTCCAGGGGGCGTCGTCTACGAGCAGTACTTC. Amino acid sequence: CASSPGGVVYEQYF.